One sample yielded the 8 T cell receptor beta chains listed below, sequenced in a study of T-cell reconstitution after alpha-beta-depleted transplantation in children. This sample's TCRbeta library carried unique molecular identifier barcodes. In TCRdb, the PCR reads were re-called with MiXCR into one record per CDR3 protein. The sample includes around 600,000 distinct CDR3 sequences, roughly 15% of them seen just once. The sequencing here drew on PBMCs from the stem cell graft donor, taken from the stem cell graft. The receptors come from a human donor who donated a stem cell graft to a child with acute myeloid leukemia.

This clonotype was recorded many times. This rearrangement joins TRBV6-5 to TRBJ1-1; no clear D. V was trimmed by 2 bases and J by 1 base, leaving 11 bases between them. The CDR3 has 15 residues. Germline values: CDR1 MNHEY, CDR2 SVGAGI. The CDR3 loop reads CASSYGIDTNTEAFF. CDR3 DNA sequence: TGTGCCAGCAGTTACGGGATTGATACGAACACTGAAGCTTTCTTT.

This clonotype was detected a few times. The chain uses TRBV7-2 and TRBJ2-2; 7 bases agree with TRBD1. V trimming: 5 bases; J trimming: 7 bases; junction bases outside the gene matches: 4. Germline V gives CDR1 SGHTA, CDR2 FQGNSA. The CDR3 length is 13 residues. CDR3 residues: CASSQTGYGELFF. As DNA, the CDR3 is TGTGCCAGCAGCCAGACAGGGTACGGGGAGCTGTTTTTT.

This clonotype appeared a few times. The gene calls are TRBV20-1 and TRBJ1-5, with D uncertain. Germline V gives CDR1 DFQATT, CDR2 SNEGSKA (reference sequence). The V end lost 6 bases, the J end lost 6 bases, and 15 bases lay between the germline ends. The CDR3 contains 13 residues. In DNA, the CDR3 is TGCAGTGCAGTACCGGGGAAAGGTCAGCCCCAGCATTTT. Protein: CSAVPGKGQPQHF.

There are many counts of this clonotype. J is TRBJ1-2 and V is TRBV29-1, with TRBD1 matching 10 bases. V was pared by 5 bases and J by 4 bases, with 10 bases of the junction left unmatched. Germline V gene sequence: CDR1 SQVTM, CDR2 ANQGSEA. This CDR3 contains 15 residues. The CDR3 nucleotides read TGCAGCGTTTCGCTCGGGGGACAGGGGTCCTATGGCTACACCTTC. Encoded protein: CSVSLGGQGSYGYTF.

This clonotype has more than one count but fewer than ten. The V gene is TRBV12-2, the J gene TRBJ1-1. TRBV12-2 is recorded as a pseudogene. This CDR3 contains 13 residues. As DNA, the CDR3 is TGTGCAAGTCGCTTTAACGGGAGCACTGAAGCTTTCTTT. Its protein product is CASRFNGSTEAFF.

This clonotype has more than one count but fewer than ten. The V and J genes are TRBV24-1 and TRBJ2-3; possible D gene TRBD2, 6 bases. Germline V CDR1 and CDR2: KGHDR, SFDVKD. This CDR3 comprises 19 residues. V shed 3 bases and J shed 0 bases, with 21 bases lying between them. The CDR3 nucleotides read TGTGCCACCAGTGATCTCCGGAAGGGAGGCGCCGCGAGCACAGATACGCAGTATTTT. Residues: CATSDLRKGGAASTDTQYF.

At least ten counts were recorded for this clonotype. The chain joins TRBV20-1 to TRBJ2-1; D gene ambiguous. V was trimmed by 1 base and J by 6 bases, leaving 10 bases between them. The CDR3 has 13 amino acids. Germline V CDR1 and CDR2: DFQATT, SNEGSKA (reference sequence). CDR3 sequence reads: CSARVPLFNEQFF. The CDR3 coding sequence is TGCAGTGCTAGAGTCCCCCTCTTCAATGAGCAGTTCTTC.

The chain uses TRBV27 and TRBJ2-3; 8 nucleotides match TRBD2. The V gene end was trimmed by 8 bases and the J gene end by 2 bases; junction bases not matched to a gene: 9. This CDR3 is 15 amino acids long. CDR1 and CDR2 (germline): MNHEY, SMNVEV (reference sequence). CDR3 sequence: CASAAGVSSTDTQYF. CDR3 DNA sequence: TGTGCCAGCGCAGCGGGGGTTTCATCCACAGATACGCAGTATTTT.